This TCR beta chain was profiled in a study of blood T cell repertoires in COVID-19. TCRdb's table, derived via immunoSEQ multiplex PCR, lists solely in-frame clones and lacks some. The sample lists roughly 66,000 clones; more than 65% were seen once. Trimming removed 3 bases from V and 13 bases from J, with 17 bases in between. CDR1 is SGDLS, CDR2 YYNGEE, per germline. CDR3 size: 14 residues. The sequencing input was peripheral blood. The origin of this receptor is a woman in her sixties with acute or convalescent COVID-19. The gene calls are TRBV9 and TRBJ1-6; a weak D match, TRBD1 (6 bases). The CDR3, as DNA: TGTGCCAGCAGCGCCTCCATTGGGGGCGAGCCCCTCCACTTT. Amino acids: CASSASIGGEPLHF.